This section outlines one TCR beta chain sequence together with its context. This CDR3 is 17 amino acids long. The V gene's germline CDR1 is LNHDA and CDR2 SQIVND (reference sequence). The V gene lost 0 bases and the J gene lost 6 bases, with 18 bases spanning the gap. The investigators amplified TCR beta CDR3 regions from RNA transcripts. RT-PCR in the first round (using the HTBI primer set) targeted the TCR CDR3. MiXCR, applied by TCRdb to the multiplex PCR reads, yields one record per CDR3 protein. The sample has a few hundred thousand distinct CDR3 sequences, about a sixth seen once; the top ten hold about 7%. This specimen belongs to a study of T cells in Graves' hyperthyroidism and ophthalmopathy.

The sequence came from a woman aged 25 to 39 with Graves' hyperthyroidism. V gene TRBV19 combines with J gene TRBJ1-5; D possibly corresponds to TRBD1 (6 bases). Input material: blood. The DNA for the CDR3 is TGTGCCAGTAGTATAGATCCAGACAGGACCCATCTTCAGCCCCAGCATTTT. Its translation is CASSIDPDRTHLQPQHF.